This TCR beta chain emerged from a study of blood T cell repertoires in COVID-19. The method was immunoSEQ multiplex PCR; TCRdb's version includes in-frame clones alone and lacks a portion of them. The data show 200,000 to 300,000 clones, with about 87% seen just once and 8.6% held by the top ten. This receptor was obtained from a human donor in a cohort sampled during active COVID-19. Sample: peripheral blood.

The CDR3 DNA sequence: TGTGCCAGCAGCACCCGACAGGGTGGGGTCACTGAAGCTTTCTTT. It translates to CASSTRQGGVTEAFF. V gene TRBV9 combines with J gene TRBJ1-1; TRBD1 matches 7 bases. This CDR3 region has 15 residues. Germline V gives CDR1 SGDLS, CDR2 YYNGEE. The J segment lost 4 bases and the V segment lost 4 bases, leaving 10 bases of the junction unmatched.